These T cell receptor beta chains were read from a single sample in a study of neurological immune-mediated disorders. MiXCR was run by TCRdb on the 5' RACE reads, yielding one entry per CDR3 protein. The sample lists under 70,000 distinct CDR3 sequences, roughly 3.5% occurring once. Sequencing was carried out using PBMCs. These receptors originate from a woman in her thirties with multiple sclerosis. Each CDR3 is given with its conserved first and last residue. Each record gives: V gene, J gene, CDR3 protein.

v_gene: TRBV29-1
j_gene: TRBJ2-3
CDR3aa: CSVISTTQYF

v_gene: TRBV2
j_gene: TRBJ2-1
CDR3aa: CASMGDRGLDEQFF

v_gene: TRBV29-1
j_gene: TRBJ2-3
CDR3aa: CSVVWSADTQYF

v_gene: TRBV28
j_gene: TRBJ2-7
CDR3aa: CASSLLTGTSGYYEQYF

v_gene: TRBV20-1
j_gene: TRBJ2-1
CDR3aa: CSARLAGVPYEQFF

v_gene: TRBV6-6
j_gene: TRBJ2-2
CDR3aa: CASRTPGIAGGGGELFF

v_gene: TRBV7-9
j_gene: TRBJ2-1
CDR3aa: CASRPPRGTGDEQFF

v_gene: TRBV29-1
j_gene: TRBJ2-5
CDR3aa: CSAQQYQETQYF

v_gene: TRBV27
j_gene: TRBJ2-1
CDR3aa: CASKRLAGINEQFF

v_gene: TRBV20-1
j_gene: TRBJ1-2
CDR3aa: CSASREGFGYTF

v_gene: TRBV5-1
j_gene: TRBJ2-1
CDR3aa: CASSFGLASNEQFF

v_gene: TRBV5-1
j_gene: TRBJ2-6
CDR3aa: CASSLDGSGANVLTF

v_gene: TRBV5-1
j_gene: TRBJ2-5
CDR3aa: CASSLAPLAGGPIWYF

v_gene: TRBV10-3
j_gene: TRBJ2-3
CDR3aa: CAINGRDARSDTQYF

v_gene: TRBV5-1
j_gene: TRBJ2-1
CDR3aa: CASSLERGQGAREQFF

v_gene: TRBV3-1
j_gene: TRBJ2-3
CDR3aa: CASSSGTGVADTQYF

v_gene: TRBV29-1
j_gene: TRBJ2-2
CDR3aa: CSVATTGTGELFF

v_gene: TRBV7-9
j_gene: TRBJ2-7
CDR3aa: CASSWSGGYEQYF

v_gene: TRBV20-1
j_gene: TRBJ2-5
CDR3aa: CSARALGQETQYF

v_gene: TRBV7-2
j_gene: TRBJ2-5
CDR3aa: CASSFRQGGETQYF

v_gene: TRBV4-3
j_gene: TRBJ2-7
CDR3aa: CASSQAGVGVYEQYF

v_gene: TRBV10-3
j_gene: TRBJ2-1
CDR3aa: CAIGGGAYNEQFF

v_gene: TRBV18
j_gene: TRBJ2-1
CDR3aa: CASSRTSGRAVVVNEQFF

v_gene: TRBV18
j_gene: TRBJ1-2
CDR3aa: CASSPEPSWDGYTF

v_gene: TRBV10-3
j_gene: TRBJ1-5
CDR3aa: CAISSKVVQPQHF

v_gene: TRBV20-1
j_gene: TRBJ2-7
CDR3aa: CSARRGGNEQYF

v_gene: TRBV10-3
j_gene: TRBJ2-1
CDR3aa: CAISERLSVGSGGPSSYNEQFF

v_gene: TRBV20-1
j_gene: TRBJ2-2
CDR3aa: CSASHYTGELFF

v_gene: TRBV20-1
j_gene: TRBJ2-7
CDR3aa: CSAGKAGGYYEQYF

v_gene: TRBV12-3/TRBV12-4
j_gene: TRBJ2-1
CDR3aa: CASSWTGELIYNEQFF

v_gene: TRBV20-1
j_gene: TRBJ1-6
CDR3aa: CSARGGSYNSPLNF

v_gene: TRBV15
j_gene: TRBJ2-7
CDR3aa: CATSIRGTADLKGQQYF

v_gene: TRBV25-1
j_gene: TRBJ1-5
CDR3aa: CASSSTGGNQPQHF

v_gene: TRBV5-1
j_gene: TRBJ2-7
CDR3aa: CASSFRTDPSSYEQYF

v_gene: TRBV10-3
j_gene: TRBJ2-1
CDR3aa: CAISATEFQYNEQFF

v_gene: TRBV5-4
j_gene: TRBJ2-1
CDR3aa: CASSLMSWASGSNEQFF

v_gene: TRBV12-3/TRBV12-4
j_gene: TRBJ2-2
CDR3aa: CAGQGFKSTGELFF

v_gene: TRBV3-1
j_gene: TRBJ2-4
CDR3aa: CASSRTGSKNIQYF

v_gene: TRBV18
j_gene: TRBJ2-7
CDR3aa: CASSPWTGVFYEQYF

v_gene: TRBV5-1
j_gene: TRBJ1-5
CDR3aa: CASSPEGAGGQPQHF

v_gene: TRBV5-1
j_gene: TRBJ1-3
CDR3aa: CASSSGTDGNTIYF

v_gene: TRBV12-3/TRBV12-4
j_gene: TRBJ2-5
CDR3aa: CASMEANQETQYF

v_gene: TRBV18
j_gene: TRBJ1-6
CDR3aa: CASSPEINSPLHF

v_gene: TRBV15
j_gene: TRBJ2-5
CDR3aa: CATSRRTSGRETQYF

v_gene: TRBV5-1
j_gene: TRBJ2-6
CDR3aa: CAISDGTGLNGANVLTF

v_gene: TRBV7-2
j_gene: TRBJ2-7
CDR3aa: CASSLYHPSSEQYF

v_gene: TRBV6-2/TRBV6-3
j_gene: TRBJ1-5
CDR3aa: CASNLSGNQPQHF

v_gene: TRBV29-1
j_gene: TRBJ1-1
CDR3aa: CSVEDLPGGAFF

v_gene: TRBV5-1
j_gene: TRBJ2-3
CDR3aa: CASSELRGFTDTQYF

v_gene: TRBV29-1
j_gene: TRBJ2-5
CDR3aa: CSVAGGLQETQYF

v_gene: TRBV5-1
j_gene: TRBJ1-2
CDR3aa: CASSWEGFPTHTF

v_gene: TRBV10-3
j_gene: TRBJ1-5
CDR3aa: CAISDRGGNQPQHF

v_gene: TRBV7-9
j_gene: TRBJ1-1
CDR3aa: CASSKTANTEAFF

v_gene: TRBV30
j_gene: TRBJ2-1
CDR3aa: CAWSVLMNNEQFF

v_gene: TRBV7-3
j_gene: TRBJ2-4
CDR3aa: CASSSGPKNIQYF

v_gene: TRBV20-1
j_gene: TRBJ2-2
CDR3aa: CSASPRVTGTGELFF

v_gene: TRBV7-9
j_gene: TRBJ1-5
CDR3aa: CASSKETGDQPQHF

v_gene: TRBV20-1
j_gene: TRBJ2-3
CDR3aa: CSARDGGGPTDTQYF

v_gene: TRBV18
j_gene: TRBJ2-3
CDR3aa: CASSPQADTQYF

v_gene: TRBV18
j_gene: TRBJ2-2
CDR3aa: CASSPWTSGTNTGELFF